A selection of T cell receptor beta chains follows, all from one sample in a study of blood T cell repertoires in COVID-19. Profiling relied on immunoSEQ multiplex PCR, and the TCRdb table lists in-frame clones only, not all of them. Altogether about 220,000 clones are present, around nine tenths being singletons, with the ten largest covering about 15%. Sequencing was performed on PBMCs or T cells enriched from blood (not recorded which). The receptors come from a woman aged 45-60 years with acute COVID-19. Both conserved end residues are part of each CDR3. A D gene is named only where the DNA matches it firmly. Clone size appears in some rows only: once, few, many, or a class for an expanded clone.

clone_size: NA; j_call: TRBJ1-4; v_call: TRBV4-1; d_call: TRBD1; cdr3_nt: TGCGCCAGCAGCCGTGCTCCGGGACAGCTGAGGGAAAAACTGTTTTTT; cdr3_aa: CASSRAPGQLREKLFF
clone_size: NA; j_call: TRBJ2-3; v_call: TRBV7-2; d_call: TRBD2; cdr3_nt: TGTGCCAGCAGAATAGCGGGTACAACAGATACGCAGTATTTT; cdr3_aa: CASRIAGTTDTQYF
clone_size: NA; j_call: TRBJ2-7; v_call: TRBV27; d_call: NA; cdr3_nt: TGTGCCAGCAGTTCTACGACAGCTATCTACGAGCAGTACTTC; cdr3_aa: CASSSTTAIYEQYF
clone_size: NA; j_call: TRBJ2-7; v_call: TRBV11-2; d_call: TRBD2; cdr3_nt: TGTGCCAGCAGCTTAGTCGCGACTAGCGGTACCTACGAGCAGTACTTC; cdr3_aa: CASSLVATSGTYEQYF
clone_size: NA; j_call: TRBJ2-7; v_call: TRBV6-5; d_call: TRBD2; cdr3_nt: TGTGCCAGCAGTTACTCGGCCAGCGGGAGCTCCTACGAGCAGTACTTC; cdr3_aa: CASSYSASGSSYEQYF
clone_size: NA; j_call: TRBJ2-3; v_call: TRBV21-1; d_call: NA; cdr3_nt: TGTGCCAGCAGCTCAGGGGAGTGCGGAGATACGCAGTATTTT; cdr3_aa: CASSSGECGDTQYF
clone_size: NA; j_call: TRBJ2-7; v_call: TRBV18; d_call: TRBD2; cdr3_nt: TGTGCCAGCTCACCGACTAGCGGTGTTTCCTACGAGCAGTACTTC; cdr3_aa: CASSPTSGVSYEQYF
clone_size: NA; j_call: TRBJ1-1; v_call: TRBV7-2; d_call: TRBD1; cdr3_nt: TGTGCCAGCAGCTTAGTAGAGGCAGGGGGCACTGAAGCTTTCTTT; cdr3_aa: CASSLVEAGGTEAFF
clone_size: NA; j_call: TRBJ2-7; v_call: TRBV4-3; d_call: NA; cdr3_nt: TGCGCCAGCAGCCAAGAAGAGGCCCACCTCGAGCAGTACTTC; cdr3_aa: CASSQEEAHLEQYF
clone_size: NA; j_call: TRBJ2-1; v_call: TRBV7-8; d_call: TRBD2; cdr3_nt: TGTGCCAGCATCGAATGGCTAACTAGCGGGAATGAGCAGTTCTTC; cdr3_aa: CASIEWLTSGNEQFF
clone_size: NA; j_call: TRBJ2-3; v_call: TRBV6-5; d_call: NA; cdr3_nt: TGTGCCACCCGGCCCAGGACAGATACGCAGTATTTT; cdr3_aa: CATRPRTDTQYF
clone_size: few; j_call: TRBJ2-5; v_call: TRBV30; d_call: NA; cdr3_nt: TGTGCCTGGAGTGGACTAGTGGAGACCCAGTACTTC; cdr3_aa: CAWSGLVETQYF
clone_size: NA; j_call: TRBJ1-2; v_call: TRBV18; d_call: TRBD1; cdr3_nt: TGTGCCAGCTCACCACCGTCCATGACAGGGGAAGGGAACTATGGCTACACCTTC; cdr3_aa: CASSPPSMTGEGNYGYTF
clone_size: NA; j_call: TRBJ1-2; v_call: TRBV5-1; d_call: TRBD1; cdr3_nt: TGCGCCAGCAGCTTGGGGACAGGGACCTATGGCTACACCTTC; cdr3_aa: CASSLGTGTYGYTF
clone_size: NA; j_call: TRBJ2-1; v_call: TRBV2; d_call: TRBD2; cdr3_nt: TGTGCCAGCACCCGCGGGGGGAGCGGGAGGGCCGGGGAGCAGTTCTTC; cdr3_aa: CASTRGGSGRAGEQFF
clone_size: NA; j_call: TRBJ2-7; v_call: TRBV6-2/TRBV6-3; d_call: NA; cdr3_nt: TGTGCCAGCAGTTACGAGGATAACTACGAGCAGTACTTC; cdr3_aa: CASSYEDNYEQYF
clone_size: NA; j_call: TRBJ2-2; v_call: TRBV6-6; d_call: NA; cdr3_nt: TGTGCCAGCAGTTATGTTTGGGGAGGGAACACCGGGGAGCTGTTTTTT; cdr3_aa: CASSYVWGGNTGELFF
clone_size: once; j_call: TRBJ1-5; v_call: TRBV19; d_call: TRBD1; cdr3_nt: TGTGCCAGTAGTATGCGGACAGGACGTCAGCCCCAGCATTTT; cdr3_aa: CASSMRTGRQPQHF
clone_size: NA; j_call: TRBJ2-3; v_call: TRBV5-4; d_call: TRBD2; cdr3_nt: TGTGCCAGCAGCTTCGGCGGACTAGCGGGAGGTGCGGATACGCAGTATTTT; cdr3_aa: CASSFGGLAGGADTQYF
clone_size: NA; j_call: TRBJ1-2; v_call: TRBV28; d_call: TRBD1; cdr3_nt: TGTGCCAGCAGTTTAAGTGACAGGGCGGGAGGCTACACCTTC; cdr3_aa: CASSLSDRAGGYTF
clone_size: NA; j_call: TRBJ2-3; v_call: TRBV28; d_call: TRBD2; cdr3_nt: TGTGCCAGCACCCTAGGGACTACGAGAAAAACGCAGTATTTT; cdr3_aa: CASTLGTTRKTQYF
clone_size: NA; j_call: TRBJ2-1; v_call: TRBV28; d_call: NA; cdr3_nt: TGTGCCAGCAGTTCACTGAACAATGAGCAGTTCTTC; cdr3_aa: CASSSLNNEQFF
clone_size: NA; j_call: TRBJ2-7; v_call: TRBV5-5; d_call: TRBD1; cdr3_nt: TGTGCCAGCAGCTTAGGACAGGCGTGGTACGAGCAGTACTTC; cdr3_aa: CASSLGQAWYEQYF
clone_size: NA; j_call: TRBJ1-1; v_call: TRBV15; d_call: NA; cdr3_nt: TGTGCCACCAGCGAATTCAGTAACACTGAAGCTTTCTTT; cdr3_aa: CATSEFSNTEAFF
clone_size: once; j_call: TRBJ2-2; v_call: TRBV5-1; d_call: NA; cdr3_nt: TGCGCCAGCAGCTCGCTAACAGGGTCCGGCACCGGGGAGCTGTTTTTT; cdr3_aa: CASSSLTGSGTGELFF
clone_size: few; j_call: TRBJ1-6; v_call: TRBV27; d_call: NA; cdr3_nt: TGTGCCAGCAGTCCCCAGGGCTCCTATAATTCACCCCTCCACTTT; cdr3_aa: CASSPQGSYNSPLHF
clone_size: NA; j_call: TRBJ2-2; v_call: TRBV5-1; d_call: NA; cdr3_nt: TGCGCCAGCAGCCTCAGACAGTTTACCGGGGAGCTGTTTTTT; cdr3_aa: CASSLRQFTGELFF
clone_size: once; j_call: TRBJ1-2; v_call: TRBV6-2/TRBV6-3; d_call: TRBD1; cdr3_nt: TGTGCCAGCAGTTCCCCCAGAGGGGGCTTTGGCTACACCTTC; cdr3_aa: CASSSPRGGFGYTF
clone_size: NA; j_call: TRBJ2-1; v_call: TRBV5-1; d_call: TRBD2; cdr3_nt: TGCGCCAGCAGCCTGTATCCCGGGACTAGCGGGTACAATGAGCAGTTCTTC; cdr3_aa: CASSLYPGTSGYNEQFF
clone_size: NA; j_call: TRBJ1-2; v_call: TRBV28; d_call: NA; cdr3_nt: TGTGCCAGCAGTTTGCCCACACAGGGAGGGGACTATGGCTACACCTTC; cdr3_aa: CASSLPTQGGDYGYTF
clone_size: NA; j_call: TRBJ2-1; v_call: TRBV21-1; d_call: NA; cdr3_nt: TGTGCCAGCAGCCTGGGACTAGCGGGAGGGGGGGACAACAATGAGCAGTTCTTC; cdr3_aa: CASSLGLAGGGDNNEQFF
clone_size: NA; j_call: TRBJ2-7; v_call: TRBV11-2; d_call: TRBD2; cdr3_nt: TGTGCCAGCAGCTTAAAACTGGGCGGGAGAAGAGACTACGAGCAGTACTTC; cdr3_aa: CASSLKLGGRRDYEQYF
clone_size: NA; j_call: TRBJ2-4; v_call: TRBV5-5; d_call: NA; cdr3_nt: TGTGCCAGCAGCTTGGCCAATGACATTCAGTACTTC; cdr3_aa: CASSLANDIQYF
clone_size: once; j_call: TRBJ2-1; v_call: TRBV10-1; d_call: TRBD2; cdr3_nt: TGCGCCAGCAGCCTTCCGGGACTAGCGGGAGATGAGCAGTTCTTC; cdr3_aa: CASSLPGLAGDEQFF
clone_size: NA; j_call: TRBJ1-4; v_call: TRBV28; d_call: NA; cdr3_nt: TGTGCCAGCAGGGCATCGGGGAGGGGCTTAACTAATGAAAAACTGTTTTTT; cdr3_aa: CASRASGRGLTNEKLFF
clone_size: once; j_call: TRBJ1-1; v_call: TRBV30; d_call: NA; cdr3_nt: TGTGCCTGGAGGGAGGGACTCGAAGCTTTCTTT; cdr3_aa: CAWREGLEAFF
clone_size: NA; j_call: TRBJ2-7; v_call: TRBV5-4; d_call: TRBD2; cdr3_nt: TGTGCCAGCAGCCCCGTGGGCGGGAGATTCTACGAGCAGTACTTC; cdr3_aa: CASSPVGGRFYEQYF
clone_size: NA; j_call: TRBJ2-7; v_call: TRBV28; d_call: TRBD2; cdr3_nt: TGTGCCAGCAGCCCACCCTTGGGGAGCGGGATACCCTACGAGCAGTACTTC; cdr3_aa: CASSPPLGSGIPYEQYF
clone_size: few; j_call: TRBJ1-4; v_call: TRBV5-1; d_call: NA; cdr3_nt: TGCGCCAGCAGCCCGGCGAAGACAACCGACAGTTGGGAAAAACTGTTTTTT; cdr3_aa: CASSPAKTTDSWEKLFF
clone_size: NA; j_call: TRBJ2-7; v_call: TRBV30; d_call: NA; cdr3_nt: TGTGCCTGGAGTGAGGGCAGGGCGGGGTACGAGCAGTACTTC; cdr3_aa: CAWSEGRAGYEQYF
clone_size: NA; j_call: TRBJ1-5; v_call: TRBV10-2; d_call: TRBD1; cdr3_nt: TGCGCCAGCCACGACAGGGGGCTGAGTGGGAGCAATCAGCCCCAGCATTTT; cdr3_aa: CASHDRGLSGSNQPQHF
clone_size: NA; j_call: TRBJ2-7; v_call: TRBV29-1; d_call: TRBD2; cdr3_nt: TGCAGCGTTGAGGGGTTCAGCGGGAGGTCTCGTTACGAGCAGTACTTC; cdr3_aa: CSVEGFSGRSRYEQYF
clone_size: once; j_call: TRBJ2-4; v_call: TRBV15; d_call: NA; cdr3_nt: TGTGCCACCAGCAGAGGTGGGACAACCAAAAACATTCAGTACTTC; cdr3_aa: CATSRGGTTKNIQYF
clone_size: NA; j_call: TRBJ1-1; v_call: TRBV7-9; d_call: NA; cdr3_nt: TGTGCCAGCAGCTTACTTCCAGGGACTCACATGAACACTGAAGCTTTCTTT; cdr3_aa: CASSLLPGTHMNTEAFF
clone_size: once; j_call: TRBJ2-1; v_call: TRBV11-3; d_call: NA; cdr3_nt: TGTGCCAGCAGCTTAGCTCGGGGGGCGATGGTCTACAATGAGCAGTTCTTC; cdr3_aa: CASSLARGAMVYNEQFF
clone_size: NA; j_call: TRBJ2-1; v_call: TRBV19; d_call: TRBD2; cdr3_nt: TGTGCCAGTAAGGCTGGGCAGGGAGGGAAGGATGAGCAGTTCTTC; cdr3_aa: CASKAGQGGKDEQFF
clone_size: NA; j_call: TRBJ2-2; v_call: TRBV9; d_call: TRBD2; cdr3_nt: TGTGCCAGCAGCGTAGGCGCTAGCGGGAGCACGGCCGGGGAGCTGTTTTTT; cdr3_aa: CASSVGASGSTAGELFF
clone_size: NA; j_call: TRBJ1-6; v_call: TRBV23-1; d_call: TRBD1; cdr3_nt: TGCGCCAGCAGTCGCACGGACAGGTTCTCCTATAATTCACCCCTCCACTTT; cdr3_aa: CASSRTDRFSYNSPLHF
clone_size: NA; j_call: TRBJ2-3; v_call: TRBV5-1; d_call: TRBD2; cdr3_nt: TGCGCCAGCAGCTTGGCTGGACTAGCGGGAGGGACAGATACGCAGTATTTT; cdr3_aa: CASSLAGLAGGTDTQYF
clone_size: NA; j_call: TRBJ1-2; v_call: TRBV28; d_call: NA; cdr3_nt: TGTGCCAGCAGTGACAGTTTGAGCTATGGCTACACCTTC; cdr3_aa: CASSDSLSYGYTF
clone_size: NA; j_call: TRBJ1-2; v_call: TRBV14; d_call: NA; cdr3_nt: TGTGCCAGCAGCCAAGAGGGGCCTCTAATCCACACCTTC; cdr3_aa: CASSQEGPLIHTF
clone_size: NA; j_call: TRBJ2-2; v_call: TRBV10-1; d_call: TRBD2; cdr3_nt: TGCGCCAGCGGTGATGGGGGGGAGAACAGTACCGGGGAGCTGTTTTTT; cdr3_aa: CASGDGGENSTGELFF
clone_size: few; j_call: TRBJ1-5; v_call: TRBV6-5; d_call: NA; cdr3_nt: TGTGCCAGCAGAACAGCTAGCAATCAGCCCCAGCATTTT; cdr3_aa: CASRTASNQPQHF
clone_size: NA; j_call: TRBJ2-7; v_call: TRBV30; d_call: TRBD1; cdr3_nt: TGTGCCTGGGGTGGGACAGGGACGTCCTACGAGCAGTACTTC; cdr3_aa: CAWGGTGTSYEQYF
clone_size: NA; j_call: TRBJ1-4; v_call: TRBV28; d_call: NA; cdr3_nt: TGTGCCAGCAGCAGAGGACAGTTTAATGAAAAACTGTTTTTT; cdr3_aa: CASSRGQFNEKLFF